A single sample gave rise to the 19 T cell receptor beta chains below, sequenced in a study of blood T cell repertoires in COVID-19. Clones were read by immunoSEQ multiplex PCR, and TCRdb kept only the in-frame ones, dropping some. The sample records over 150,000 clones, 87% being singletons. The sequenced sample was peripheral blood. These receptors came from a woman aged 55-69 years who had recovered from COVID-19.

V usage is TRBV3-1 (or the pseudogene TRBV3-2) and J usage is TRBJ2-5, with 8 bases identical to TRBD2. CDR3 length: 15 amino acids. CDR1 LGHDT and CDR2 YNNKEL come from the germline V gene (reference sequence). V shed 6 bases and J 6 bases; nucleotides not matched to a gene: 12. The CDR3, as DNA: TGTGCCAGCAGTAAAGGGACTAGTGGCTTTAAGACCCAGTACTTC. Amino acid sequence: CASSKGTSGFKTQYF.

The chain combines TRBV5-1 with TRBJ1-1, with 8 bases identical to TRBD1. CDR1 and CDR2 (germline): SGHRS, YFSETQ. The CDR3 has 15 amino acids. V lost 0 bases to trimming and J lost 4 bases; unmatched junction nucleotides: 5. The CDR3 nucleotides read TGCGCCAGCAGCTTGGCCCCAGGGGGCACCACTGAAGCTTTCTTT. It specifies CASSLAPGGTTEAFF.

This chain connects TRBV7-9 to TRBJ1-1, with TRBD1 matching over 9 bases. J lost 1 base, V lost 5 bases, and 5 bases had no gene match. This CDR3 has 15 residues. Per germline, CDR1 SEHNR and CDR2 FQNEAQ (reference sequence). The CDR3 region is CASSLPQGANTEAFF. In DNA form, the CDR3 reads TGTGCCAGCAGCCTACCACAGGGGGCGAACACTGAAGCTTTCTTT. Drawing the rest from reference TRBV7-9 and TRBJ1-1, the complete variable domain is DTGVSQNPRHKITKRGQNVTFRCDPISEHNRLYWYRQTLGQGPEFLTYFQNEAQLEKSRLLSDRFSAERPKGSFSTLEIQRTEQGDSAMYLCASSLPQGANTEAFFGQGTRLTVV.

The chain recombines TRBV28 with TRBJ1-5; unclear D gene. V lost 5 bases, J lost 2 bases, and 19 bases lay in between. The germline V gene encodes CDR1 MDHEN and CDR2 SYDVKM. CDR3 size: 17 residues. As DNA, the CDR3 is TGTGCCAGCAGTGTACGTCCTCACAACGGGGGCAATCAGCCCCAGCATTTT. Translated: CASSVRPHNGGNQPQHF.

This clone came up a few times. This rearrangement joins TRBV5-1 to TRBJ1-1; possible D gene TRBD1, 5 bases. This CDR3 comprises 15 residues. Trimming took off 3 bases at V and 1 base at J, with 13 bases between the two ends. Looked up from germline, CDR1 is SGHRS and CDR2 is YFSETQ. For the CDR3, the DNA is TGCGCCAGCAGCTCCAACGGCGACAGGAACACTGAAGCTTTCTTT. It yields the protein CASSSNGDRNTEAFF.

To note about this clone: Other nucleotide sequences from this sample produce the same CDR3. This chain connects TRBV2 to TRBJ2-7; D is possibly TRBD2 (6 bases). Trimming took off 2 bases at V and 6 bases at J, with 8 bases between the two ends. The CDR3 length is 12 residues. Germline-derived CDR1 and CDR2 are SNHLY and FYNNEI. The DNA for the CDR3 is TGTGCCAGCAGTGAACAGGGAGGCGAGCAGTACTTC. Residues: CASSEQGGEQYF.

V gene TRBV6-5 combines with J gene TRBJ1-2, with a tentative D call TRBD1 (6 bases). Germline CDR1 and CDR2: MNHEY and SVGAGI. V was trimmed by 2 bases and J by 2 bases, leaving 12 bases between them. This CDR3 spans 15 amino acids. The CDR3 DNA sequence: TGTGCCAGCAGTTACGATGGACAGCCGAACTATGGCTACACCTTC. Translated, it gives CASSYDGQPNYGYTF.

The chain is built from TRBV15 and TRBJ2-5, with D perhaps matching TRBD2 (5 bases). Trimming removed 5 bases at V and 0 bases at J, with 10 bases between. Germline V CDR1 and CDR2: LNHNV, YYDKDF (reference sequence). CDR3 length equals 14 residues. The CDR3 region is CATSRRSDQETQYF. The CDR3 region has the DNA TGTGCCACCAGCCGGAGGTCGGACCAAGAGACCCAGTACTTC.

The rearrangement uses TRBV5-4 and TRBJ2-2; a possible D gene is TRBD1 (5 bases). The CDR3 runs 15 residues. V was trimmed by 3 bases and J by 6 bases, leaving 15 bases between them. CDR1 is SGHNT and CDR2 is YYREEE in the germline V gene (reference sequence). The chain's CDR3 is CASSSTRGRAGELFF. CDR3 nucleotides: TGTGCCAGCAGCTCCACAAGGGGAAGGGCCGGGGAGCTGTTTTTT.

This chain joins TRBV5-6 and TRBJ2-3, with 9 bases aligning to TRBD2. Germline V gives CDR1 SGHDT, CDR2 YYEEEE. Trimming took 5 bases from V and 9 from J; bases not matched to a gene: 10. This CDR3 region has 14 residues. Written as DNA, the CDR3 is TGTGCCAGCAGGAAGCGGGGGGTCCTTTTCACGCAGTATTTT. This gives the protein CASRKRGVLFTQYF. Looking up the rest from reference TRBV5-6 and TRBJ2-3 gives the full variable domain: DAGVTQSPTHLIKTRGQQVTLRCSPKSGHDTVSWYQQALGQGPQFIFQYYEEEERQRGNFPDRFSGHQFPNYSSELNVNALLLGDSALYLCASRKRGVLFTQYFGPGTRLTVL.

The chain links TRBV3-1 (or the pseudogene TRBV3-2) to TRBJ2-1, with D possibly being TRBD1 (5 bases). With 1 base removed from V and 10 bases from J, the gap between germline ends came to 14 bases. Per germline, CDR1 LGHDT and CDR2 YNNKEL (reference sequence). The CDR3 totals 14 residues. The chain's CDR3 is CASSQGQPPNEQFF. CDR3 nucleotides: TGTGCCAGCAGCCAAGGACAGCCACCGAACGAGCAGTTCTTC.

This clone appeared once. DNA for the CDR3: TGTGCCACACAGGGGAACACTGAAGCTTTCTTT. This gives the protein CATQGNTEAFF. The chain uses TRBV10-3 and TRBJ1-1; weak D call: TRBD1 (6 bases). Trimming removed 10 bases at V and 1 base at J, with 7 bases between. CDR1 and CDR2 (germline): ENHRY, SYGVKD. CDR3 length: 11 amino acids.

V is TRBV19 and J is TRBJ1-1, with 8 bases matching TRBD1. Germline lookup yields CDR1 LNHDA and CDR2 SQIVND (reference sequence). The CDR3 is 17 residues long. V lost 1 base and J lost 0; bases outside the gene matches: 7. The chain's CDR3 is CASSIAGTGFMNTEAFF. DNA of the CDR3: TGTGCCAGTAGTATAGCTGGGACAGGCTTCATGAACACTGAAGCTTTCTTT.

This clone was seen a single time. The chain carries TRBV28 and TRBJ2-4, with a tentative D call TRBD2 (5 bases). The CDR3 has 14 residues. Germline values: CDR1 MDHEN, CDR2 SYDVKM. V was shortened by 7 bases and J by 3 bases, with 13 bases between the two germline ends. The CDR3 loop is CASTWETSKNIQYF. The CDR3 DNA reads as TGTGCCAGCACTTGGGAGACAAGCAAAAACATTCAGTACTTC.

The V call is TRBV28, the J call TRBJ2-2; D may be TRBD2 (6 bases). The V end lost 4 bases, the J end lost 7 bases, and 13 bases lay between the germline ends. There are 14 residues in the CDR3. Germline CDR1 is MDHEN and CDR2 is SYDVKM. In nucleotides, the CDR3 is TGTGCCAGCAGTTCCGGGGACTTTCTCGGGGAGCTGTTTTTT. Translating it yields CASSSGDFLGELFF.

In DNA form, the CDR3 reads TGCGCCAGCAGCCGGACAGAGAACACTGAAGCTTTCTTT. This translates into CASSRTENTEAFF. The V gene is TRBV10-1, the J gene TRBJ1-1; perhaps TRBD1 as D (6 bases). From germline, CDR1 is WNHNN and CDR2 SYGVQD (reference sequence). The CDR3 totals 13 residues. V was trimmed by 6 bases and J by 1 base, leaving 9 bases between them.

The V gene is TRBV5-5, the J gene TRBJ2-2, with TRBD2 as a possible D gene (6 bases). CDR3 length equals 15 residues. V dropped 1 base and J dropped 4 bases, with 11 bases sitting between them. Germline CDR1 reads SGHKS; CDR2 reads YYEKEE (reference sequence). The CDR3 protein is CASSLTSPGTGELFF. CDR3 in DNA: TGTGCCAGCAGCTTGACTAGCCCGGGCACCGGGGAGCTGTTTTTT.

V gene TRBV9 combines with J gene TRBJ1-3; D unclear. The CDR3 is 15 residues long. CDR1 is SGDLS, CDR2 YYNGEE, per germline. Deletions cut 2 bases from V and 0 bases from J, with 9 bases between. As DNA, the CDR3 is TGTGCCAGCAGCGTTGACGGGAGCTCTGGAAACACCATATATTTT. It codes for CASSVDGSSGNTIYF.

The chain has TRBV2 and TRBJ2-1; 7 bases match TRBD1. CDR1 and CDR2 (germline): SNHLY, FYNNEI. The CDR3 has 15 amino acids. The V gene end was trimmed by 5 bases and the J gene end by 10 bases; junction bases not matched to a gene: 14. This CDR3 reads CASSQQGGGFGEQFF. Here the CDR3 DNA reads TGTGCCAGCAGTCAGCAAGGGGGCGGTTTCGGGGAGCAGTTCTTC.